This TCR beta chain was captured by sequencing in a study of identical twins. Study-level results: High-abundance cord blood beta clonotypes had fewer insertions; memory repertoires showed none.

This CDR3 is built from 11 residues. Germline V lookup: CDR1 MNHNS, CDR2 SASEGT. V lost 5 bases and J 14 bases, leaving 13 bases between the germline ends. Remarks on this clonotype: As yet, its antigen is unknown.

Template switching added a universal primer site, and cDNA bore unique molecular identifiers. TCRdb redid the calling of the 5' RACE reads with MiXCR, one entry per CDR3 protein. The sample has around 230,000 distinct CDR3 sequences; over 8% are singletons. What was sequenced was memory (CD45RO+) T cells sorted from blood. The chain recombines TRBV6-1 with TRBJ2-1; possible D gene TRBD2, 6 bases. The source is a woman aged 18-29 years in good health. The CDR3 here is CASSPGTLKFF. CDR3 bases: TGTGCCAGCAGTCCCGGGACTCTGAAGTTCTTC.